This T cell receptor (beta chain) was obtained from a study of Graves' ophthalmopathy and Graves' hyperthyroidism. TCR beta CDR3 amplification used RNA transcripts. Second-round multiplex PCR followed a first-round RT-PCR using HTBI primers. TCRdb ran MiXCR on the multiplex PCR reads and lists one entry per CDR3 protein. The table records 600,000 to 950,000 distinct CDR3 sequences, roughly 40% of them present only once. This clonotype was picked up many times. The V gene's germline CDR1 is SQVTM and CDR2 ANQGSEA. V shed 0 bases and J shed 3 bases, with 21 bases lying between them. The CDR3 totals 17 residues.

The gene calls are TRBV29-1 and TRBJ2-7, with D perhaps matching TRBD1 or TRBD2 (6 bases each). The specimen was peripheral blood. This TCR derives from an adult man with Graves' ophthalmopathy. CDR3 sequence (DNA): TGCAGCGTTGAAGAGTGTACCGGGGGCGTATATCACTACGAGCAGTACTTC. The encoded protein is CSVEECTGGVYHYEQYF.